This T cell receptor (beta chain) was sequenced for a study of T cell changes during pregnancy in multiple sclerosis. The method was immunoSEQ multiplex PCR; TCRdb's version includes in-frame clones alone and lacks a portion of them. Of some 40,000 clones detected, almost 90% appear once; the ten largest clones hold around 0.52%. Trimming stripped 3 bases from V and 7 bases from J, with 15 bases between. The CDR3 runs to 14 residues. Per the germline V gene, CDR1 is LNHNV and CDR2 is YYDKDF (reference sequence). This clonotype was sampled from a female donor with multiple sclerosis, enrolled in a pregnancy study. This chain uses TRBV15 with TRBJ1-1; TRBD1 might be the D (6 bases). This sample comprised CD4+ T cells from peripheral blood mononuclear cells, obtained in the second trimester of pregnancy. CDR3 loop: CATSSDRFFSEAFF. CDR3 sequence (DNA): TGTGCCACCAGCAGCGACAGGTTCTTCAGTGAAGCTTTCTTT.